These 22 T cell receptor beta chains came from one sample sequenced in a study of cytomegalovirus exposure and HLA in healthy donors. The PCR used 60 Vbeta and 13 Jbeta primers. Method: immunoSEQ multiplex PCR; TCRdb's copy keeps in-frame clones and lacks some. Seen here are 150,000 to 200,000 clones, around 79% observed once, and the top ten hold 6.3%. The sample was PBMCs. These receptors were collected from a man between 35 and 55 years old in good health and CMV-seropositive.

This clone was picked up a small number of times. The V and J genes are TRBV10-1 and TRBJ2-1; 8 bases are a match to TRBD2. This CDR3 is 15 amino acids long. The germline V gene has CDR1 WNHNN and CDR2 SYGVQD (reference sequence). V shed 4 bases, J shed 0 bases, and the junction held 2 bases outside the gene matches. The CDR3 reads CASSVGLASYNEQFF. The CDR3 DNA reads TGCGCCAGCAGTGTTGGACTAGCCTCCTACAATGAGCAGTTCTTC.

The V gene is TRBV19, the J gene TRBJ2-6, with 8 bases identical to TRBD1. CDR3 size: 17 residues. The J segment lost 2 bases and the V segment lost 5 bases, leaving 8 bases of the junction unmatched. Germline CDR1 LNHDA, CDR2 SQIVND (reference sequence). The CDR3, as DNA: TGTGCCAGTAGTGGGCGGACAGGGAGCCCTGGGGCCAACGTCCTGACTTTC. Translating it yields CASSGRTGSPGANVLTF.

The chain employs TRBV6-1 and TRBJ2-7, with 8 bases lining up with TRBD2. Germline CDR1 MNHNS, CDR2 SASEGT. CDR3 length equals 15 residues. Germline trimming cut 2 bases from V and 9 bases from J; bases unmatched to any gene: 12. The CDR3 sequence is CASSESPGYTSGQYF. In DNA, the CDR3 is TGTGCCAGCAGTGAATCCCCAGGGTATACTAGCGGGCAGTACTTC.

V usage is TRBV5-1 and J usage is TRBJ2-7; unclear D gene. CDR1 and CDR2 (germline): SGHRS, YFSETQ. Between the trimmed V and J ends, which lost 4 bases and 0 bases, there was a span of 11 bases. The CDR3 has 14 residues. The CDR3 here is CASSPRPSSYEQYF. The CDR3 bases are TGCGCCAGCAGCCCTAGACCGTCCTCCTACGAGCAGTACTTC.

The CDR3 is CASSLGPNTEAFF. The CDR3 bases are TGTGCCAGCAGTTTAGGCCCGAACACTGAAGCTTTCTTT. This sequence joins TRBV28 and TRBJ1-1; D remains unclear. CDR1 and CDR2 (germline): MDHEN, SYDVKM. V shed 2 bases and J shed 1 base, with 5 bases lying between them. The CDR3 is made up of 13 amino acids.

J is TRBJ1-2 and V is TRBV5-1; D ambiguous. Trimming removed 0 bases at V and 2 bases at J, with 8 bases between. Germline CDR1 and CDR2: SGHRS and YFSETQ. CDR3 length equals 14 residues. The CDR3 coding sequence is TGCGCCAGCAGCTTGGCGGTAGAAAACTATGGCTACACCTTC. Translating it yields CASSLAVENYGYTF.

The J gene is TRBJ1-2, the V gene TRBV5-1; tentative D call: TRBD1 (5 bases). Trimming took 4 bases from V and 5 from J, leaving 24 bases between them. Germline V lookup: CDR1 SGHRS, CDR2 YFSETQ. CDR3 size: 17 residues. The CDR3 DNA follows: TGCGCCAGCAGCCCCACCTATAGGGCCCGATCAGGGTATGGCTACACCTTC. Protein: CASSPTYRARSGYGYTF.

The V and J genes are TRBV5-1 and TRBJ1-2, with D possibly TRBD1 on 6 matching bases. Trimming removed 0 bases from V and 2 bases from J, with 8 bases in between. Germline CDR1 reads SGHRS; CDR2 reads YFSETQ. CDR3 size: 14 residues. The CDR3 DNA sequence: TGCGCCAGCAGCTTGGGGACAGTGAACTATGGCTACACCTTC. This translates into CASSLGTVNYGYTF.

The CDR3: CASSLDSVAKNIQYF. As DNA, the CDR3 is TGTGCCAGCAGCCTTGACAGCGTAGCCAAAAACATTCAGTACTTC. This rearrangement joins TRBV7-2 to TRBJ2-4; perhaps TRBD1 as D (5 bases). The CDR3 runs to 15 residues. V was cut by 5 bases and J by 0 bases, with 11 bases left in between. Germline V lookup: CDR1 SGHTA, CDR2 FQGNSA.

J is TRBJ2-4 and V is TRBV28; a weak D match, TRBD1 (6 bases). Trimming took 7 bases from V and 6 from J, leaving 10 bases between them. The CDR3 consists of 12 residues. Germline V CDR1 and CDR2: MDHEN, SYDVKM. The CDR3 region is CASTEQGNIQYF. The CDR3 DNA reads TGTGCCAGCACGGAACAGGGAAACATTCAGTACTTC.

The chain uses TRBV11-2 and TRBJ2-7, with 7 bases fitting TRBD1. Germline V gene lookup returns CDR1 SGHAT and CDR2 FQNNGV. J was trimmed by 6 bases and V by 0 bases; bases with no gene match: 11. The length of the CDR3 is 16 residues. CDR3 coding DNA: TGTGCCAGCAGCTTAGAAGGGGGCCCATTGGTTAGCGAGCAGTACTTC. This translates into CASSLEGGPLVSEQYF.

The chain couples TRBV7-3 to TRBJ2-6, with 7 bases lining up with TRBD1. Looked up from germline, CDR1 is SGHTA and CDR2 is FQGTGA. V shed 3 bases and J 2 bases; nucleotides not matched to a gene: 4. The CDR3 runs to 16 residues. The CDR3 nucleotides read TGTGCCAGCAGCTTGACAGGGTCTGCTGGGGCCAACGTCCTGACTTTC. This codes for CASSLTGSAGANVLTF.

V usage is TRBV6-1 and J usage is TRBJ1-2, with D unresolved. The CDR3 loop spans 12 amino acids. The germline V gene has CDR1 MNHNS and CDR2 SASEGT. V dropped 8 bases and J dropped 4 bases, with 11 bases sitting between them. CDR3 residues: CASLADSYGYTF. The CDR3, as DNA: TGTGCCAGCCTCGCCGACTCCTATGGCTACACCTTC.

V usage is TRBV5-1 and J usage is TRBJ2-7; no clear D. CDR3 length equals 14 residues. Germline V lookup: CDR1 SGHRS, CDR2 YFSETQ. V was trimmed by 0 bases and J by 0 bases, leaving 7 bases between them. The CDR3 region is CASSLGGYSYEQYF. In DNA, the CDR3 is TGCGCCAGCAGCTTGGGAGGATACTCCTACGAGCAGTACTTC.

The sample holds one count of this clone. The V call is TRBV6-5, the J call TRBJ1-2; D is possibly TRBD1 (5 bases). Germline CDR1 and CDR2: MNHEY and SVGAGI. Deletions cut 5 bases from V and 6 bases from J, with 19 bases between. This CDR3 is built from 15 residues. CDR3 loop: CASSPNPLPRDGYTF. Written as DNA, the CDR3 is TGTGCCAGCAGTCCTAACCCGCTCCCCAGGGATGGCTACACCTTC.

This sequence joins TRBV7-9 and TRBJ2-1, with D hard to call. The V end was cut by 1 base, the J end by 3 bases, with 7 bases between. The germline V gene encodes CDR1 SEHNR and CDR2 FQNEAQ (reference sequence). The CDR3 totals 14 residues. The CDR3 nucleotides are TGTGCCAGCAGCTTAGTACAAGTCTACAATGAGCAGTTCTTC. Amino acid sequence: CASSLVQVYNEQFF.

This rearrangement joins TRBV6-5 to TRBJ2-1; 12 positions agree with TRBD2. V gave up 6 bases and J gave up 9 bases; unmatched junction bases: 9. Germline V gene data show CDR1 as MNHEY and CDR2 as SVGAGI. This CDR3 is built from 15 residues. The CDR3 here is CASSPLLAGGAEQFF. The CDR3 region has the DNA TGTGCCAGCAGCCCCTTACTAGCGGGAGGCGCTGAGCAGTTCTTC.

The V call is TRBV7-3, the J call TRBJ1-1; TRBD1 matches at 7 bases. The CDR3 sequence is 13 residues long. Per the germline V gene, CDR1 is SGHTA and CDR2 is FQGTGA. V trimming: 4 bases; J trimming: 5 bases; junction bases outside the gene matches: 4. The CDR3 reads CASSYQGGTEAFF. The CDR3 nucleotides are TGTGCCAGCAGCTATCAGGGGGGAACTGAAGCTTTCTTT. The full variable domain, rest sourced from reference TRBV7-3 and TRBJ1-1, is GAGVSQTPSNKVTEKGKYVELRCDPISGHTALYWYRQSLGQGPEFLIYFQGTGAADDSGLPNDRFFAVRPEGSVSTLKIQRTERGDSAVYLCASSYQGGTEAFFGQGTRLTVV.

The chain recombines TRBV4-2 with TRBJ2-3; the D gene is possibly TRBD2 (5 bases). Germline V CDR1 and CDR2: LGHNA, YNFKEQ. The CDR3 runs 18 residues. V was trimmed by 0 bases and J by 1 base, leaving 17 bases between them. CDR3 in amino acids: CASSQDLIARARTDTQYF. For the CDR3, the DNA is TGTGCCAGCAGCCAAGATCTAATAGCGAGAGCTCGCACAGATACGCAGTATTTT.

The rearrangement links TRBV5-6 to TRBJ2-3; TRBD2 matches 9 bases. This CDR3 contains 18 residues. V trimming: 4 bases; J trimming: 0 bases; junction bases outside the gene matches: 12. Germline-derived CDR1 and CDR2 are SGHDT and YYEEEE. The CDR3 bases are TGTGCCAGCAGCCCACCACTTTCGGGACTAGCAAGCACAGATACGCAGTATTTT. It encodes CASSPPLSGLASTDTQYF.

In its sample, this clone was seen a few times. Here the CDR3 reads CASSWSGGTGNEQFF. Written as DNA, the CDR3 is TGTGCCAGCAGTTGGTCTGGCGGGACGGGGAATGAGCAGTTCTTC. The chain is built from TRBV6-5 and TRBJ2-1; D is possibly TRBD2 (6 bases). This CDR3 spans 15 amino acids. Germline loops: CDR1 MNHEY, CDR2 SVGAGI. With 4 bases removed from V and 7 bases from J, the gap between germline ends came to 17 bases.

The V call is TRBV28, the J call TRBJ2-1; maybe TRBD2 (5 bases). V was clipped by 5 bases and J by 7 bases, with 18 bases between them. Germline CDR1 MDHEN, CDR2 SYDVKM. The CDR3 is 15 amino acids. The CDR3 reads CASSAEPGLKNEQFF. The CDR3, as DNA: TGTGCCAGCAGTGCAGAACCCGGACTCAAAAATGAGCAGTTCTTC.